This T cell receptor beta chain was profiled in a study of response to subunit inactivated influenza vaccine. Germline V gene sequence: CDR1 LGHDT, CDR2 YNNKEL (reference sequence). CDR3 length: 13 amino acids. Between the trimmed V and J ends, which lost 5 bases and 14 bases, there was a span of 21 bases. TCRdb reprocessed the RT-PCR reads via MiXCR and lists one record per CDR3 protein. Among roughly 700,000 distinct CDR3 sequences listed, 15% to 18% were seen once. This clonotype turned up a few times. The gene calls are TRBV3-1 and TRBJ1-2; the D gene is possibly TRBD1 (5 bases). The clonotype was recovered from a man between 50 and 59 years old who received an inactivated influenza vaccine. Sequencing used PBMCs from blood, obtained roughly 12 days after vaccination. Here the CDR3 reads CASSEGTGLNLTF. DNA of the CDR3: TGTGCCAGCAGCGAGGGGACCGGCCTCAATCTAACCTTC.